Each of the 18 T cell receptor beta chains below was sequenced from the same sample in a study of cytomegalovirus exposure and HLA in healthy donors. With 60 Vbeta and 13 Jbeta primers, the PCR was carried out. Sequenced by immunoSEQ multiplex PCR; TCRdb stores in-frame clones only, minus some. The sample contains roughly 150,000 clones, 64% of which appear only once. Sequenced: PBMCs. The receptors shown here come from a woman aged 25-40 years in good health and CMV-seropositive.

The chain combines TRBV6-5 with TRBJ2-7; the match to TRBD1 covers 9 bases. The germline V gene encodes CDR1 MNHEY and CDR2 SVGAGI. The trim removed 2 bases at V and 6 bases at J, leaving 8 bases unmatched. The CDR3 runs 15 residues. The CDR3 DNA reads TGTGCCAGCAGTTACCCGGGACAGGGAAGAGGCGAGCAGTACTTC. This translates into CASSYPGQGRGEQYF.

The chain combines TRBV6-4 with TRBJ1-4, with D possibly TRBD1 on 6 matching bases. The CDR3 covers 15 residues. CDR1 MRHNA and CDR2 SNTAGT come from the germline V gene. The germline V and J ends were trimmed by 4 bases and 3 bases, with 12 bases remaining between them. The CDR3 bases are TGTGCCAGCAGTGTCACACAGGGTCCTAATGAAAAACTGTTTTTT. Translated, it gives CASSVTQGPNEKLFF.

The J gene is TRBJ2-2, the V gene TRBV29-1; tentatively, D is TRBD1 (6 bases). The CDR3 contains 14 residues. V was trimmed by 2 bases and J by 4 bases, leaving 11 bases between them. Germline V gene sequence: CDR1 SQVTM, CDR2 ANQGSEA. CDR3: CSVERGRRTGELFF. The CDR3 DNA follows: TGCAGCGTTGAAAGGGGGAGACGCACCGGGGAGCTGTTTTTT.

The V gene is TRBV13, the J gene TRBJ2-7, with D possibly being TRBD1 (6 bases). The CDR3 is 15 residues long. V was shortened by 8 bases and J by 4 bases, with 21 bases between the two germline ends. Germline V gives CDR1 PRHDT, CDR2 FYEKMQ (reference sequence). CDR3: CASGAAQGDPYEQYF. The DNA for the CDR3 is TGTGCCAGCGGGGCTGCACAGGGCGACCCTTACGAGCAGTACTTC.

In this sample, this clone turned up once. The V gene is TRBV2, the J gene TRBJ2-5; D remains ambiguous. The end of the DNA fits TRBJ2-7 better, so the J call may be wrong. Germline V gene lookup returns CDR1 SNHLY and CDR2 FYNNEI. This CDR3 spans 11 amino acids. CDR3 residues: CASSVVNEQYF. The CDR3 DNA reads TGTGCCAGCAGTGTAGTAAACGAGCAGTACTTC.

This clone appeared a few times. The chain is built from TRBV5-4 and TRBJ2-6; 8 positions match TRBD2. The CDR3 consists of 16 residues. CDR1 and CDR2 (germline): SGHNT, YYREEE (reference sequence). Trimming removed 4 bases from V and 2 bases from J; junction bases left unmatched: 5. CDR3 protein: CASSRGGDAGANVLTF. The CDR3 bases are TGTGCCAGCAGCCGGGGGGGGGATGCTGGGGCCAACGTCCTGACTTTC.

The chain carries TRBV21-1 and TRBJ1-1; the table's D call TRBD1 went unverified against the DNA. TRBV21-1 is a recognized pseudogene. The CDR3 covers 13 residues. DNA of the CDR3: TGTGCCAGCAGCACCAACAAGAACACTGAAGCTTTCTTT. Its translation: CASSTNKNTEAFF.

This clone was recorded once. The V call is TRBV7-3, the J call TRBJ2-1; TRBD1 agrees at 8 bases. Germline loops: CDR1 SGHTA, CDR2 FQGTGA. J gave up 2 bases and V 5 bases, and 11 bases lay outside the gene matches. The CDR3 has 17 amino acids. CDR3 loop: CASSQRSGTGAYNEQFF. DNA for the CDR3: TGTGCCAGCAGCCAAAGATCCGGGACAGGTGCCTACAATGAGCAGTTCTTC.

This clone was counted a single time. This rearrangement joins TRBV7-2 to TRBJ1-4, with TRBD1 identical over 7 bases. There are 15 residues in the CDR3. V lost 5 bases, J lost 7 bases, and 10 bases stayed unmatched. CDR1 is SGHTA and CDR2 is FQGNSA in the germline V gene. The CDR3 coding sequence is TGTGCCAGCAGCAGATCGACAGGGCGGAGTGAAAAACTGTTTTTT. This sequence encodes CASSRSTGRSEKLFF.

The genes are TRBV30 and TRBJ1-1, with 8 bases lining up with TRBD1. V lost 1 base to trimming and J lost 9 bases; unmatched junction nucleotides: 7. CDR1 and CDR2 (germline): GTSNPN, SVGIG (reference sequence). This CDR3 spans 13 amino acids. The CDR3 DNA reads as TGTGCCTGGAGTGCGGACAGGGTGACCAAAGCTTTCTTT. It yields the protein CAWSADRVTKAFF.

The chain combines TRBV18 with TRBJ1-1, with TRBD1 as a possible D gene (5 bases). The germline V gene encodes CDR1 KGHSH and CDR2 LQKENI. This CDR3 is 14 amino acids long. The V end was cut by 6 bases, the J end by 1 base, with 12 bases between. The CDR3 protein is CASSLQGANTEAFF. The CDR3 region has the DNA TGTGCCAGCTCCCTACAAGGGGCGAACACTGAAGCTTTCTTT.

The chain combines TRBV6-5 with TRBJ2-2; 9 bases line up with TRBD1. V shed 6 bases and J 4 bases; nucleotides not matched to a gene: 3. The CDR3 runs 14 residues. Germline CDR1 reads MNHEY; CDR2 reads SVGAGI. The CDR3 region is CASRTGGITGELFF. The DNA for the CDR3 is TGTGCCAGCAGAACAGGGGGCATCACCGGGGAGCTGTTTTTT.

The rearrangement joins TRBV15 to TRBJ2-5, with 7 bases fitting TRBD1. CDR3 length equals 15 residues. Germline V gene lookup returns CDR1 LNHNV and CDR2 YYDKDF (reference sequence). V shed 4 bases, J shed 2 bases, and the junction held 7 bases outside the gene matches. DNA of the CDR3: TGTGCCACCAGCACCTACAGGGGCTATCAAGAGACCCAGTACTTC. Amino acid sequence: CATSTYRGYQETQYF.

CDR3 DNA sequence: TGTGCCAGCAGCTTAAGATCAGGGGGCACTGAAGCTTTCTTT. It encodes CASSLRSGGTEAFF. V gene TRBV11-2 combines with J gene TRBJ1-1, with TRBD1 identical over 7 bases. CDR3 size: 14 residues. Losses at the gene ends were 2 bases for V and 4 bases for J; bases not matched to a gene: 4. Germline-derived CDR1 and CDR2 are SGHAT and FQNNGV.

The CDR3 region is CASSPGTGRAGANVLTF. The CDR3 nucleotides are TGTGCCAGCAGCCCCGGGACAGGGAGGGCTGGGGCCAACGTCCTGACTTTC. The gene calls are TRBV5-4 and TRBJ2-6; 9 nucleotides align to TRBD1. The CDR3 is 17 residues long. Germline assignment: CDR1 SGHNT and CDR2 YYREEE (reference sequence). Unmatched junction bases numbered 7, after V lost 4 bases and J lost 2 bases.

There are a few counts of this clone. This chain joins TRBV5-4 and TRBJ2-1; 7 bases map to TRBD2. The CDR3 length is 13 residues. The V gene's germline CDR1 is SGHNT and CDR2 YYREEE (reference sequence). V lost 7 bases and J lost 5; bases outside the gene matches: 6. The DNA for the CDR3 is TGTGCCAGCCAAGCGGGGCGCGACAATGAGCAGTTCTTC. Its protein is CASQAGRDNEQFF.

This clone appeared a few times. The chain uses TRBV6-1 and TRBJ1-2; a possible D gene is TRBD1 (5 bases). CDR1 and CDR2 from the germline V gene are MNHNS and SASEGT. Trimming removed 8 bases from V and 2 bases from J, with 15 bases in between. This CDR3 has 14 amino acids. DNA of the CDR3: TGTGCCAGCGTACTACGGGGGGAAAACTATGGCTACACCTTC. Protein sequence: CASVLRGENYGYTF.

Remarks on this clone: The conserved phenylalanine or tryptophan normally closing the CDR3 is absent here, so this likely arose from a read error. J is TRBJ2-7 and V is TRBV15, with TRBD2 matching 7 bases. The length of the CDR3 is 14 residues. With V trimmed by 4 bases and J by 6 bases, 9 bases remained unmatched. Germline V gives CDR1 LNHNV, CDR2 YYDKDF (reference sequence). The CDR3 protein is CATSNLLGGFEQYL. CDR3 DNA: TGTGCCACCAGCAACCTACTGGGAGGGTTCGAGCAGTACCTC.